Below are 10 T cell receptor beta chains sequenced from a single sample in a study of T cells in Graves' hyperthyroidism and ophthalmopathy. Amplified regions were TCR beta CDR3 sequences from RNA transcripts. Researchers ran a first-round RT-PCR on the TCR CDR3 using the HTBI primer set. In TCRdb, the multiplex PCR reads were re-called with MiXCR into one record per CDR3 protein. The repertoire holds 660,000 or so distinct CDR3 sequences, with around 21% as singletons. Sequencing was performed on blood. These receptors all come from a man aged 25 to 40 with Graves' ophthalmopathy.

Only a few counts were recorded for this clonotype. This chain uses TRBV30 with TRBJ2-7, with D hard to call. This CDR3 has 12 residues. The ends were cut back, 2 bases at V and 7 bases at J, with 12 bases in the middle. Germline loops: CDR1 GTSNPN, CDR2 SVGIG (reference sequence). The CDR3 region is CAWSKTVPEQYF. CDR3 sequence (DNA): TGTGCCTGGAGTAAAACCGTACCGGAGCAGTACTTC.

The chain uses TRBV11-1 and TRBJ2-3, with TRBD2 identical over 11 bases. The germline gives CDR1 SGHAT, CDR2 FQDESV (reference sequence). V lost 1 base, J lost 6 bases, and 12 bases stayed unmatched. The CDR3 sequence is 18 residues long. The CDR3 DNA reads TGTGCCAGCAGCTTAGGGACTAGCGGGTATGGCCCAGGGGATACGCAGTATTTT. It translates to CASSLGTSGYGPGDTQYF.

The chain employs TRBV7-9 and TRBJ2-1, with 10 bases fitting TRBD2. V was clipped by 1 base and J by 10 bases; unmatched bases: 10. The germline gives CDR1 SEHNR, CDR2 FQNEAQ (reference sequence). This CDR3 region has 16 residues. CDR3 sequence: CASSLGSGRAPREQFF. The DNA for the CDR3 is TGTGCCAGCAGCTTAGGAAGCGGGAGGGCCCCACGCGAGCAGTTCTTC.

The genes are TRBV2 and TRBJ2-5, with a tentative D call TRBD2 (6 bases). Germline V gene sequence: CDR1 SNHLY, CDR2 FYNNEI. This CDR3 region has 14 residues. Between the trimmed V and J ends, which lost 2 bases and 3 bases, there was a span of 10 bases. CDR3 coding DNA: TGTGCCAGCAGTGAACTGGGCGGGAAAGAGACCCAGTACTTC. Amino acid sequence: CASSELGGKETQYF.

Worth noting for this clonotype: This sequence may be a read error, since a much larger clone differs from it by one base. The conserved final phenylalanine or tryptophan is absent from the CDR3, which likely points to a read error. The chain employs TRBV30 and TRBJ1-1; unclear D gene. V was trimmed by 4 bases and J by 5 bases, leaving 14 bases between them. The CDR3 consists of 13 residues. CDR1 is GTSNPN, CDR2 SVGIG, per germline (reference sequence). This CDR3 reads CAWIWTQRTEAFL. DNA for the CDR3: TGTGCCTGGATATGGACCCAGAGAACTGAAGCTTTCCTT.

This chain connects TRBV27 to TRBJ1-6; 7 bases match TRBD1. V was pared by 5 bases and J by 5 bases, with 6 bases of the junction left unmatched. CDR3 size: 15 residues. Germline assignment: CDR1 MNHEY and CDR2 SMNVEV (reference sequence). Here the CDR3 DNA reads TGTGCCAGCAGTCGCCTGGACAGGAATAATTCACCCCTCCACTTT. Its translation: CASSRLDRNNSPLHF.

In its sample, this clonotype was seen a few times. The CDR3 loop is CASSRLAGSTDTQYF. For the CDR3, the DNA is TGTGCCAGCTCGAGACTAGCGGGCAGCACAGATACGCAGTATTTT. The chain combines TRBV7-9 with TRBJ2-3; 10 nucleotides align to TRBD2. The CDR3 is 15 amino acids. Germline lookup yields CDR1 SEHNR and CDR2 FQNEAQ (reference sequence). The V segment lost 8 bases and the J segment 0 bases; nucleotides outside the gene matches: 5.

In its sample, this clonotype was seen a few times. V usage is TRBV20-1 and J usage is TRBJ2-5; tentatively, D is TRBD1 or TRBD2 (5 bases each). Germline CDR1 reads DFQATT; CDR2 reads SNEGSKA (reference sequence). The CDR3 is 13 residues long. Trimming left V 6 bases short and J 1 base short, with 12 bases between. DNA for the CDR3: TGCAGTGCCCTGGACGGGACCCAAGAGACCCAGTACTTC. As protein: CSALDGTQETQYF.

In this sample, this clonotype turned up many times. The chain employs TRBV28 and TRBJ1-4; the match to TRBD1 covers 7 bases. The CDR3 runs 16 residues. Trimming at V came to 6 bases and at J to 8 bases, leaving 15 bases not matched to a gene. From germline, CDR1 is MDHEN and CDR2 SYDVKM. CDR3 in DNA: TGTGCCAGCAGCGGGATCCGACAGGGAGTACGCGAAAAACTGTTTTTT. This sequence encodes CASSGIRQGVREKLFF. Based on the CDR3 plus reference TRBV28 and TRBJ1-4, the full variable domain is DVKVTQSSRYLVKRTGEKVFLECVQDMDHENMFWYRQDPGLGLRLIYFSYDVKMKEKGDIPEGYSVSREKKERFSLILESASTNQTSMYLCASSGIRQGVREKLFFGSGTQLSVL.

A few counts support this clonotype. This chain uses TRBV4-1 with TRBJ2-3; D not resolved. Per the germline V gene, CDR1 is MGHRA and CDR2 is YSYEKL. Trimming stripped 0 bases from V and 6 bases from J, with 4 bases between. The length of the CDR3 is 12 residues. CDR3 coding DNA: TGCGCCAGCAGCCAAGATATGGATACGCAGTATTTT. Its protein is CASSQDMDTQYF.